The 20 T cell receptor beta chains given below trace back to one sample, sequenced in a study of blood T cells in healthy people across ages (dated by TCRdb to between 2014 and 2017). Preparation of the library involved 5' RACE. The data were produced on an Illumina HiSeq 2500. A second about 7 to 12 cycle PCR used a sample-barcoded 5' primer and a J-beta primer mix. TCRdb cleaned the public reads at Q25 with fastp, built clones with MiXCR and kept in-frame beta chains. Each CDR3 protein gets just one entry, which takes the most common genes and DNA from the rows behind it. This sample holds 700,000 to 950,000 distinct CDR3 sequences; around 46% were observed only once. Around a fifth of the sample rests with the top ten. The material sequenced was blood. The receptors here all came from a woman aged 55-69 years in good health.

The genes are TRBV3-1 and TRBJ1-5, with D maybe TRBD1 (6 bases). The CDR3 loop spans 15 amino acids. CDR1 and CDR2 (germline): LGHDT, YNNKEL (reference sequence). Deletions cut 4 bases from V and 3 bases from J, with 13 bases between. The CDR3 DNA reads TGTGCCAGCAGCCTCGGGGGCTTTACCAATCAGCCCCAGCATTTT. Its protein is CASSLGGFTNQPQHF.

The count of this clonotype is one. DNA for the CDR3: TGTGCCAGCTCGCCGCTAGCGGGGTGCACAGATACGCAGTATTTT. It encodes CASSPLAGCTDTQYF. This rearrangement joins TRBV18 to TRBJ2-3; 9 bases are shared with TRBD2. Germline trimming cut 6 bases from V and 1 base from J; bases unmatched to any gene: 5. The germline V gene encodes CDR1 KGHSH and CDR2 LQKENI. The CDR3 totals 15 residues.

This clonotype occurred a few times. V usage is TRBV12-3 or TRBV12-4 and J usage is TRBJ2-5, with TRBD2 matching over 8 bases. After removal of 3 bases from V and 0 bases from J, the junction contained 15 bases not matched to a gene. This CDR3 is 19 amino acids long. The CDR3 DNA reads TGTGCCAGCAGTTTTTTGCTTGTCCGGGCTAGCGGGTACCAAGAGACCCAGTACTTC. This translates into CASSFLLVRASGYQETQYF.

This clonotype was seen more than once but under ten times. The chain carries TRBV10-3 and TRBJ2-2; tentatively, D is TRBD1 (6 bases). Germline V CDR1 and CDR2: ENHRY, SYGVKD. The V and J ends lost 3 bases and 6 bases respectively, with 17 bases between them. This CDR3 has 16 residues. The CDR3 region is CAISDLGGVNAGELFF. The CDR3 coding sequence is TGTGCCATCAGTGACTTAGGGGGAGTTAACGCCGGGGAGCTGTTTTTT.

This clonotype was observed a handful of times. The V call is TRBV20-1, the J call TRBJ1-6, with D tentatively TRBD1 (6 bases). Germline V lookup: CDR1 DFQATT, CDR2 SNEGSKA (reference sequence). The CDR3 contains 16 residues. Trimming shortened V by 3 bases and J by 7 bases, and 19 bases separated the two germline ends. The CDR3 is CSARPGRGLGNSPLHF. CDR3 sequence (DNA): TGCAGTGCTAGGCCGGGGCGGGGGCTGGGCAATTCACCCCTCCACTTT.

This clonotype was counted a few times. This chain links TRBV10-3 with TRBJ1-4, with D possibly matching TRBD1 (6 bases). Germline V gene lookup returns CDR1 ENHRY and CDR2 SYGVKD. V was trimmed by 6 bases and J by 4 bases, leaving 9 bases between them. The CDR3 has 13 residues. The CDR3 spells CAIRDRSNEKLFF. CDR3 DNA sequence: TGTGCCATCAGAGACAGGAGTAATGAAAAACTGTTTTTT.

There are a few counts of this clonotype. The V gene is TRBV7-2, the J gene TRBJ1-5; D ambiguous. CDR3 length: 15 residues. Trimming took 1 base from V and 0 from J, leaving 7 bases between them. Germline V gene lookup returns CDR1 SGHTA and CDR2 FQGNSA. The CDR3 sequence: CASSLGVYSNQPQHF. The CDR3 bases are TGTGCCAGCAGCTTAGGCGTCTATAGCAATCAGCCCCAGCATTTT.

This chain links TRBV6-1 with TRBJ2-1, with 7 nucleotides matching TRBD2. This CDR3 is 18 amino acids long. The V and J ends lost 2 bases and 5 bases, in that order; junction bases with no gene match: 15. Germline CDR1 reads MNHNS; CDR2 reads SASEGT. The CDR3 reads CASSERVVRLAANNEQFF. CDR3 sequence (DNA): TGTGCCAGCAGTGAAAGAGTGGTTCGGCTAGCGGCAAACAATGAGCAGTTCTTC.

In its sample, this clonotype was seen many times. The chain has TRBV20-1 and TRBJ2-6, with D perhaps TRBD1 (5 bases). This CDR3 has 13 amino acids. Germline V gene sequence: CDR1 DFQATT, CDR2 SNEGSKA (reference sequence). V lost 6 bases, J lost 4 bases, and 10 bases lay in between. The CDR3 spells CSAIRQGANVLTF. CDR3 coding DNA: TGCAGTGCCATCAGACAGGGGGCCAACGTCCTGACTTTC.

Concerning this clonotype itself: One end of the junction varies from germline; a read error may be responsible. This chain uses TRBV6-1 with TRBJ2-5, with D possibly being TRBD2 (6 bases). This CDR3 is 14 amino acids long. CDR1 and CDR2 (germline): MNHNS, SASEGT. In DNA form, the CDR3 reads TGTGCCAGCAGTGAACTGGGGCCGGGGGAGACCCTGTACTTC. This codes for CASSELGPGETLYF.

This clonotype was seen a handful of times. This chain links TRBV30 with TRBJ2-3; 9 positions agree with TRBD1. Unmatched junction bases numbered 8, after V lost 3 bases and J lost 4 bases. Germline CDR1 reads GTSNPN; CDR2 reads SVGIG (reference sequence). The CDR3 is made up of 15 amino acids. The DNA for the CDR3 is TGTGCCTGGAGCGCCGGGACAGGGAGGGCAGATACGCAGTATTTT. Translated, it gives CAWSAGTGRADTQYF.

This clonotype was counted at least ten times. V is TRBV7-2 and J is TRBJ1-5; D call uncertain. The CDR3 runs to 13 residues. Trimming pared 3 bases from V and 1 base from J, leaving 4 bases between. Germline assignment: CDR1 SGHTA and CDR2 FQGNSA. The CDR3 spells CASSFNSNQPQHF. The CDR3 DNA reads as TGTGCCAGCAGCTTTAACAGCAATCAGCCCCAGCATTTT.

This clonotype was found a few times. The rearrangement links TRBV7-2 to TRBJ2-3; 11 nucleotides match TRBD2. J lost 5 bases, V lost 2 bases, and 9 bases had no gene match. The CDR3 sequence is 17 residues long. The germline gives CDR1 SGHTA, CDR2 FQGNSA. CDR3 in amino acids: CASSLYSGRGRGDTQYF. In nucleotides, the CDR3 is TGTGCCAGCAGCTTATATAGCGGGAGGGGTCGGGGAGATACGCAGTATTTT.

CDR3 protein: CSALRKGNTEAFF. The CDR3 bases are TGCAGTGCTCTGCGTAAGGGGAACACTGAAGCTTTCTTT. V is TRBV20-1 and J is TRBJ1-1, with no clear D. CDR1 and CDR2 from the germline V gene are DFQATT and SNEGSKA (reference sequence). The CDR3 is 13 residues long. V was cut by 5 bases and J by 1 base, with 11 bases left in between.

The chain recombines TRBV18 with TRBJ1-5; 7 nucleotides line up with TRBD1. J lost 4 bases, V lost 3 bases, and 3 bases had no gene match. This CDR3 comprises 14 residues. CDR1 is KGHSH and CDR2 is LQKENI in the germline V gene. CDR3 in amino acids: CASSPDRTNQPQHF. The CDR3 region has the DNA TGTGCCAGCTCACCGGACAGGACAAATCAGCCCCAGCATTTT.

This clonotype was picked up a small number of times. The CDR3 DNA follows: TGCAGTGTCCAGACTAGGAGCACAGATACGCAGTATTTT. Protein: CSVQTRSTDTQYF. The rearrangement joins TRBV20-1 to TRBJ2-3; weak D call: TRBD2 (6 bases). This CDR3 has 13 residues. Deletions cut 7 bases from V and 0 bases from J, with 11 bases between. Per germline, CDR1 DFQATT and CDR2 SNEGSKA (reference sequence).

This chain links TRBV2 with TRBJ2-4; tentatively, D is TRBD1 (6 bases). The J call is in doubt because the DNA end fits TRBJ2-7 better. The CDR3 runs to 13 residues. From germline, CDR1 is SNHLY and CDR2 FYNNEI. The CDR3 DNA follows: TGTGCCAGCAGTGATCACAGGGACCACGAGCAGTACTTC. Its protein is CASSDHRDHEQYF.

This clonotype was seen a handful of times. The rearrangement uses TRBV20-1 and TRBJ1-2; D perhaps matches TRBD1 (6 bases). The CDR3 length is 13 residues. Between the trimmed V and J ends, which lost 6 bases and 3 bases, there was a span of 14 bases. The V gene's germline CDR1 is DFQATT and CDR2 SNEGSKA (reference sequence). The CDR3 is CSAKQGKDYGYTF. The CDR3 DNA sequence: TGCAGTGCAAAACAGGGAAAGGACTATGGCTACACCTTC.

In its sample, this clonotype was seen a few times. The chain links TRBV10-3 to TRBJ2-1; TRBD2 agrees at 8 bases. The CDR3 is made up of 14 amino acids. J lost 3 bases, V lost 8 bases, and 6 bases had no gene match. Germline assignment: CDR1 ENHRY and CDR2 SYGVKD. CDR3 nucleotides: TGTGCCATCGGAGATAGCGGGATCTACAATGAGCAGTTCTTC. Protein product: CAIGDSGIYNEQFF.

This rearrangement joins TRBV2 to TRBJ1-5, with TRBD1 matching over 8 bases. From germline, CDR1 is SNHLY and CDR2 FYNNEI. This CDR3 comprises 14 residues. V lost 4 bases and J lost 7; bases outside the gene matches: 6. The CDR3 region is CASSGQGLGQPQHF. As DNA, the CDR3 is TGTGCCAGCAGTGGACAGGGGCTAGGACAGCCCCAGCATTTT.